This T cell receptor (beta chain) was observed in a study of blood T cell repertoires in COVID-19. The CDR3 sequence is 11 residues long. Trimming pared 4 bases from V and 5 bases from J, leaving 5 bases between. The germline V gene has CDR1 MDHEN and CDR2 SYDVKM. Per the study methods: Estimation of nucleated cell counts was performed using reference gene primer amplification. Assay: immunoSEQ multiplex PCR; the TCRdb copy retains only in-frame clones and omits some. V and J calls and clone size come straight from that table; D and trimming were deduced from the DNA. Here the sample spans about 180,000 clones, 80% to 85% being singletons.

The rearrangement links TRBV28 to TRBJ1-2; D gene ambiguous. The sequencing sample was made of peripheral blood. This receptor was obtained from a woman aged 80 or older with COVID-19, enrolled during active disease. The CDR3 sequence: CASSSGYGYTF. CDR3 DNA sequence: TGTGCCAGCAGTTCCGGTTATGGCTACACCTTC.